The clone carrying this T cell receptor beta chain was recorded at least ten times. The germline CDR1 and CDR2 sequences are SNHLY and FYNNEI. This CDR3 comprises 15 residues. Trimming cost V 10 bases and J 3 bases; bases outside gene matches: 12. TCRdb re-called clones from the PCR reads using MiXCR. This sample has roughly 61,000 clones, with 4% to 4.5% found just once. The data were taken from a study of metastatic and nonmetastatic thyroid tumors. All patients were untreated before thyroid surgery. The sequence was obtained from a female donor with papillary thyroid cancer or a benign thyroid nodule (not recorded which). Some clones in this sample may be carry-over from other donors' samples. The chain employs TRBV2 and TRBJ1-3; 7 nucleotides align to TRBD1. Specimen: blood. The CDR3 region is CATKIGAGGGNTIYF. The CDR3 DNA is TGTGCCACCAAGATAGGCGCAGGGGGTGGAAACACCATATATTTT. Complete variable domain (other parts from reference TRBV2 and TRBJ1-3): EPEVTQTPSHQVTQMGQEVILRCVPISNHLYFYWYRQILGQKVEFLVSFYNNEISEKSEIFDDQFSVERPDGSNFTLKIRSTKLEDSAMYFCATKIGAGGGNTIYFGEGSWLTVV.